These 3 T cell receptor beta chains originate from one sample sequenced in a study of cytomegalovirus exposure and HLA in healthy donors. Primers: 60 Vbeta forward and 13 Jbeta reverse. The repertoire was sequenced with immunoSEQ multiplex PCR; TCRdb's copy has only in-frame clones and lacks some. This sample has about 130,000 clones, with 80% to 85% found just once. Sample: PBMCs. The receptors were sampled from a boy younger than 18 in good health and CMV-seronegative.

In its sample, this clone was seen a few times. Other DNA sequences in the same sample also yield this CDR3. This chain links TRBV27 with TRBJ2-1; TRBD2 matches at 7 bases. CDR3 length: 13 amino acids. J lost 4 bases, V lost 3 bases, and 0 bases had no gene match. Germline CDR1 reads MNHEY; CDR2 reads SMNVEV (reference sequence). For the CDR3, the DNA is TGTGCCAGCAGTTTGGGGGGGTACAATGAGCAGTTCTTC. Translation: CASSLGGYNEQFF.

V gene TRBV9 combines with J gene TRBJ1-4; D perhaps matches TRBD1 (6 bases). V lost 0 bases, J lost 7 bases, and 10 bases lay in between. The CDR3 is 14 residues long. CDR1 is SGDLS and CDR2 is YYNGEE in the germline V gene. The CDR3 here is CASSVDRAGEKLFF. The CDR3 coding sequence is TGTGCCAGCAGCGTAGACAGGGCGGGTGAAAAACTGTTTTTT.

The rearrangement links TRBV7-2 to TRBJ2-4, with a possible D match to TRBD2 (5 bases). CDR1 is SGHTA, CDR2 FQGNSA, per germline. Trimming stripped 5 bases from V and 6 bases from J, with 11 bases between. This CDR3 is built from 13 residues. In DNA, the CDR3 is TGTGCCAGCAGCCTGGACTCGGGAAACATTCAGTACTTC. Translated: CASSLDSGNIQYF.